This T cell receptor (beta chain) was identified during a study of shared clonotypes between healthy human individuals. General study results and limits: Rarefaction exposed incomplete sorted-subset sequencing despite large depth.

Only one count was recorded for this clone. The antigen is unknown. The CDR3 totals 11 residues. V lost 6 bases to trimming and J lost 12 bases, with 15 bases between them. Per germline, CDR1 LNHDA and CDR2 SQIVND (reference sequence). An even split of each subset's genomic DNA across several immunoSEQ plates was performed. Sorted-subset replicate PCRs used about 190 ng of genomic DNA. This amount corresponded to about 29,000 T cell genomes. Original data processing: As immunoSEQ supplied junction-only sequences (without quality scores), filtering differed. TCRdb keeps only in-frame clones here, not all; method: immunoSEQ multiplex PCR. V and J calls and clone size come straight from that table; D and trimming were deduced from the DNA. The repertoire includes 2,500,000 or so clones, more than 85% of them detected once, and approximately 0.37% sits in the top ten.

The J gene is TRBJ2-7, the V gene TRBV19, with D possibly called TRBD1 or TRBD2 (5 bases each). Sequencing was carried out using naive CD4+ T cells from PBMCs. The sample's subset: CD45RA+ positively selected. The sequence derives from a young man in good health. Some clones in this sample may be carry-over from other donors' samples. CDR3 DNA: TGTGCCAGTAGGAACGGGGCTAGGTTGTACTTC. This translates into CASRNGARLYF. The full variable domain, completed using reference TRBV19 and TRBJ2-7, is DGGITQSPKYLFRKEGQNVTLSCEQNLNHDAMYWYRQDPGQGLRLIYYSQIVNDFQKGDIAEGYSVSREKKESFPLTVTSAQKNPTAFYLCASRNGARLYFGPGTRLTVT.